These T cell receptor beta chains were read from a single sample in a study of Ad26.COV2.S vaccination and SARS-CoV-2 variants. Measured with immunoSEQ multiplex PCR; TCRdb has only the in-frame clones, and not every one. Here the sample spans 400,000 or so clones, about nine tenths being singletons. The specimen was peripheral blood, collected in a trial of Ad26.COV2.S vaccine versus placebo. The source of these receptors is a person between 18 and 59 years old who received the Ad26.COV2.S COVID-19 vaccine or a placebo. CDR3s include the opening cysteine and the closing phenylalanine or tryptophan. Size is omitted from some rows. Given values are once, few, many or a class for expanded clones.

J: TRBJ2-2
V: TRBV5-6
size: once
CDR3: CASTRRYTGELFF

J: TRBJ2-7
V: TRBV7-8
size: NA
CDR3: CASSLESGRSSYEQYF

J: TRBJ2-7
V: TRBV11-2
size: NA
CDR3: CASSSMGLAGGIRFEQYF

J: TRBJ2-6
V: TRBV5-6
size: NA
CDR3: CASSLGVSGANVLTF

J: TRBJ1-1
V: TRBV5-6
size: NA
CDR3: CASSLVQGAGDTEAFF

J: TRBJ1-1
V: TRBV19
size: NA
CDR3: CASSTTGLEAFF

J: TRBJ2-3
V: TRBV30
size: NA
CDR3: CAWSATGGADTQYF

J: TRBJ2-5
V: TRBV4-1
size: NA
CDR3: CASSQVLAEGETQYF

J: TRBJ2-7
V: TRBV21-1
size: NA
CDR3: CASSKSREEKGLWSNF

J: TRBJ1-2
V: TRBV9
size: NA
CDR3: CASSVGGVDGYTF

J: TRBJ1-1
V: TRBV10-1
size: NA
CDR3: CASGEGRSWTLGFNGTEAFF

J: TRBJ2-1
V: TRBV12-3/TRBV12-4
size: NA
CDR3: CASSLFTEQFF

J: TRBJ1-1
V: TRBV2
size: NA
CDR3: CASSEALRGRDTEAFF

J: TRBJ2-1
V: TRBV11-2
size: NA
CDR3: CASSATSGGAGEQFF

J: TRBJ1-4
V: TRBV6-5
size: NA
CDR3: CASSTRTATNEKLFF

J: TRBJ2-2
V: TRBV7-2
size: NA
CDR3: CASSFSHRGKTGELFF

J: TRBJ2-2
V: TRBV4-1
size: NA
CDR3: CASSQDRPGVTGELFF

J: TRBJ1-1
V: TRBV13
size: NA
CDR3: CASSSDRGRDTEAFF

J: TRBJ2-3
V: TRBV10-2
size: NA
CDR3: CASWTSGGALADTQYF

J: TRBJ2-7
V: TRBV7-8
size: NA
CDR3: CASSLAPRGRYEQYF

J: TRBJ2-7
V: TRBV3-1/TRBV3-2
size: NA
CDR3: CASSAIAGTSGGHSYEQYF

J: TRBJ2-1
V: TRBV18
size: NA
CDR3: CASSRDRIDEQFF

J: TRBJ1-1
V: TRBV4-1
size: NA
CDR3: CASIGLGTEAFF

J: TRBJ1-6
V: TRBV30
size: NA
CDR3: CAWSPLAGDSPLHF

J: TRBJ1-2
V: TRBV5-4
size: few
CDR3: CASSSKVSGTHLEGYTF

J: TRBJ1-1
V: TRBV4-1
size: NA
CDR3: CASSQRTTGATEAFF

J: TRBJ1-1
V: TRBV25-1
size: NA
CDR3: CASSELESANTEAFF

J: TRBJ2-5
V: TRBV7-2
size: NA
CDR3: CASSLNIAGGQETQYF

J: TRBJ2-3
V: TRBV7-2
size: NA
CDR3: CASSRDATSTDTQYF

J: TRBJ1-1
V: TRBV18
size: NA
CDR3: CASSPDLSAEAFF

J: TRBJ2-5
V: TRBV4-1
size: once
CDR3: CASSPQVQETQYF

J: TRBJ2-3
V: TRBV21-1
size: NA
CDR3: CASSKDAVPSTDTQYF

J: TRBJ2-1
V: TRBV6-5
size: NA
CDR3: CASSYWLEGGNEQFF

J: TRBJ1-3
V: TRBV3-1/TRBV3-2
size: NA
CDR3: CASRRDTGSSGNTIYF

J: TRBJ1-1
V: TRBV28
size: NA
CDR3: CASSKQMNTEAFF

J: TRBJ1-3
V: TRBV18
size: NA
CDR3: CASSPLVETGNTIYF

J: TRBJ2-5
V: TRBV20-1
size: NA
CDR3: CSGTIQETQYF

J: TRBJ2-3
V: TRBV19
size: NA
CDR3: CASSPRLLAGVTDTQYF

J: TRBJ1-5
V: TRBV5-1
size: NA
CDR3: CASSFTGDGNQPQHF

J: TRBJ2-4
V: TRBV2
size: NA
CDR3: CASSREALAKNIQYF

J: TRBJ1-5
V: TRBV6-5
size: NA
CDR3: CASRDTGSRQPQHF

J: TRBJ1-1
V: TRBV18
size: once
CDR3: CASSPRESPEAFF

J: TRBJ1-4
V: TRBV6-5
size: NA
CDR3: CASSRSREGGEKLFF

J: TRBJ1-2
V: TRBV28
size: NA
CDR3: CASRRPDRAVYYTF

J: TRBJ1-2
V: TRBV6-2/TRBV6-3
size: few
CDR3: CASSYRPKWQAFFLTNYGYTF

J: TRBJ2-1
V: TRBV7-2
size: NA
CDR3: CASSLSPTFGNEQFF

J: TRBJ1-2
V: TRBV25-1
size: NA
CDR3: CASSRGLTYGYTF

J: TRBJ1-1
V: TRBV6-1
size: NA
CDR3: CASSETGGAQEAFF

J: TRBJ1-1
V: TRBV11-3
size: NA
CDR3: CASSPGTGVSAFF

J: TRBJ2-2
V: TRBV2
size: NA
CDR3: CASLTGPFGTGELFF

J: TRBJ2-2
V: TRBV2
size: NA
CDR3: CASSKTGANTGELFF

J: TRBJ2-5
V: TRBV14
size: once
CDR3: CASSRLGRQETQYF

J: TRBJ1-1
V: TRBV3-1/TRBV3-2
size: NA
CDR3: CASSQETGDKAGTEAFF

J: TRBJ2-1
V: TRBV5-1
size: NA
CDR3: CASAAGSEQFF

J: TRBJ2-5
V: TRBV19
size: NA
CDR3: CASSLGAGGGWSQETQYF

J: TRBJ2-2
V: TRBV4-1
size: NA
CDR3: CASSHRTGRQGNTGELFF

J: TRBJ2-7
V: TRBV6-4
size: NA
CDR3: CASREPLGDYEQYF

J: TRBJ2-2
V: TRBV15
size: NA
CDR3: CATSRDRVTGELFF

J: TRBJ2-3
V: TRBV3-1/TRBV3-2
size: NA
CDR3: CASSQDYDSTDTQYF

J: TRBJ2-7
V: TRBV6-5
size: once
CDR3: CASSTQGLGVYEQYF